Each of the 30 T cell receptor beta chains below was sequenced from the same sample in a study of shared clonotypes between healthy human individuals. The table came from immunoSEQ multiplex PCR; TCRdb's copy has only in-frame clones and leaves some out. The top ten hold roughly 0.36% of the sample, which has 2.3 million or so clones, over 90% seen once. Material: naive CD4+ T cells from PBMCs. The subset denotes: CD45RA+ positively selected. These receptors came from a man aged 18-30 years in good health. Some clones in this sample may be carry-over from other donors' samples.

V and J are TRBV9 and TRBJ2-2, with D perhaps TRBD1 or TRBD2 (7 bases each). The germline V gene has CDR1 SGDLS and CDR2 YYNGEE. The length of the CDR3 is 16 residues. The V end was cut by 2 bases, the J end by 4 bases, with 15 bases between. CDR3 DNA: TGTGCCAGCAGCGTCCTTGGCAGGGGGGGCACCGGGGAGCTGTTTTTT. Translated, it gives CASSVLGRGGTGELFF.

The chain uses TRBV1 and TRBJ2-1; TRBD2, the table's D call, was not compared with the DNA. TRBV1 is a recognized pseudogene. The CDR3 contains 19 residues. The CDR3 is CTSSQERTSGRRDYNEQFF. The DNA for the CDR3 is TGCACCAGCAGCCAAGAAAGGACTAGCGGAAGAAGGGACTACAATGAGCAGTTCTTC.

The chain uses TRBV9 and TRBJ2-7; TRBD1 matches 9 bases. J was trimmed by 5 bases and V by 4 bases; bases with no gene match: 7. Germline V gene sequence: CDR1 SGDLS, CDR2 YYNGEE. This CDR3 spans 14 amino acids. As DNA, the CDR3 is TGTGCCAGCAGCATCGGACAGGGGTTACACGAGCAGTACTTC. It yields the protein CASSIGQGLHEQYF.

This clone has a single count. DNA of the CDR3: TGTGCCAGCAGTACAAGCACGGGACTACTGGCTTTCTTT. Translation: CASSTSTGLLAFF. The rearrangement links TRBV28 to TRBJ1-1, with D perhaps matching TRBD1 (5 bases). Trimming removed 5 bases at V and 11 bases at J, with 18 bases between. CDR1 is MDHEN and CDR2 is SYDVKM in the germline V gene. This CDR3 is built from 13 residues.

Regarding this clone: This sample also contains other DNA sequences that code for the same CDR3. V and J are TRBV7-2 and TRBJ2-5; D might be TRBD2 (5 bases). The V gene's germline CDR1 is SGHTA and CDR2 FQGNSA. There are 13 residues in the CDR3. Trimming pared 5 bases from V and 1 base from J, leaving 8 bases between. The CDR3 reads CASSRGSQETQYF. The CDR3 nucleotides are TGTGCCAGCAGCCGTGGGAGCCAAGAGACCCAGTACTTC.

The rearrangement uses TRBV7-7 and TRBJ2-5; D call uncertain. The CDR3 runs 12 residues. Trimming pared 5 bases from V and 5 bases from J, leaving 9 bases between. Germline CDR1 SSHAT, CDR2 FNYEAQ (reference sequence). CDR3 nucleotide sequence: TGTGCCAGCAGCCCCCTCCGGGAGACCCAGTACTTC. As protein: CASSPLRETQYF.

As concerns this clone: This sample includes further DNA sequences coding for the same CDR3. V gene TRBV7-3 combines with J gene TRBJ2-2; maybe TRBD2 (5 bases). The length of the CDR3 is 15 residues. V was shortened by 5 bases and J by 0 bases, with 10 bases between the two germline ends. Germline V gene sequence: CDR1 SGHTA, CDR2 FQGTGA. The CDR3 DNA follows: TGTGCCAGCAGCCCGGACGGGACGAACACCGGGGAGCTGTTTTTT. Translating it yields CASSPDGTNTGELFF. The whole variable domain, remainder taken from reference TRBV7-3 and TRBJ2-2, is GAGVSQTPSNKVTEKGKYVELRCDPISGHTALYWYRQSLGQGPEFLIYFQGTGAADDSGLPNDRFFAVRPEGSVSTLKIQRTERGDSAVYLCASSPDGTNTGELFFGEGSRLTVL.

The V call is TRBV7-2, the J call TRBJ2-5; weak D call: TRBD2 (5 bases). Germline CDR1 is SGHTA and CDR2 is FQGNSA. The ends were cut back, 2 bases at V and 2 bases at J, with 12 bases in the middle. There are 15 residues in the CDR3. CDR3 amino acids: CASSLRGSRQETQYF. CDR3 DNA sequence: TGTGCCAGCAGCTTACGAGGGAGCAGGCAAGAGACCCAGTACTTC.

This clone appeared a single time. The chain employs TRBV4-1 and TRBJ2-7; the D gene could be TRBD1 or TRBD2 (6 bases each). CDR1 and CDR2 from the germline V gene are MGHRA and YSYEKL. Trimming cost V 4 bases and J 4 bases, with 14 bases left between them. This CDR3 has 14 amino acids. CDR3: CASSREDSYYEQYF. The CDR3, as DNA: TGCGCCAGCAGCCGGGAGGACAGCTATTACGAGCAGTACTTC.

The gene calls are TRBV29-1 and TRBJ2-1; D tentatively fits TRBD1 or TRBD2 (6 bases each). The CDR3 sequence is 16 residues long. The V gene lost 3 bases and the J gene lost 0 bases, with 15 bases spanning the gap. Germline values: CDR1 SQVTM, CDR2 ANQGSEA. CDR3 nucleotides: TGCAGCGTTGAGGTTCGGGGGACAAGCTCCTACAATGAGCAGTTCTTC. Its protein is CSVEVRGTSSYNEQFF.

The genes are TRBV30 and TRBJ1-5; the D is unclear. CDR3 size: 15 residues. Deletions cut 0 bases from V and 2 bases from J, with 11 bases between. Germline V gene data show CDR1 as GTSNPN and CDR2 as SVGIG (reference sequence). The CDR3 here is CAWSVPGNGNQPQHF. CDR3 DNA: TGTGCCTGGAGTGTACCTGGGAACGGCAATCAGCCCCAGCATTTT.

V and J are TRBV20-1 and TRBJ2-5; no reliable D call. Trimming removed 3 bases from V and 10 bases from J, with 12 bases in between. The CDR3 contains 11 residues. Per germline, CDR1 DFQATT and CDR2 SNEGSKA (reference sequence). CDR3 DNA: TGCAGTGCTAGTAGTACGACACGCCAGTACTTC. Protein sequence: CSASSTTRQYF.

The rearrangement joins TRBV7-2 to TRBJ1-2; D might be TRBD1 (5 bases). Germline-derived CDR1 and CDR2 are SGHTA and FQGNSA. Trimming took off 1 base at V and 7 bases at J, with 16 bases between the two ends. The CDR3 covers 15 residues. The CDR3, as DNA: TGTGCCAGCAGCTTAGTTGCAGGGACCGCCAGTGGCTACACCTTC. Translating gives CASSLVAGTASGYTF.

Regarding this clone: The sample carries other DNA sequences with the same CDR3. This chain uses TRBV29-1 with TRBJ1-2; D unclear. CDR1 and CDR2 from the germline V gene are SQVTM and ANQGSEA. V was trimmed by 4 bases and J by 2 bases, leaving 5 bases between them. The CDR3 extends over 11 amino acids. CDR3 sequence: CSVGQNYGYTF. DNA of the CDR3: TGCAGCGTTGGTCAGAACTATGGCTACACCTTC.

V gene TRBV27 combines with J gene TRBJ1-1, with D unclear. The CDR3 extends over 14 amino acids. Germline CDR1 and CDR2: MNHEY and SMNVEV (reference sequence). Trimming shortened V by 2 bases and J by 5 bases, and 12 bases separated the two germline ends. The CDR3 region is CASSLGSARTEAFF. DNA for the CDR3: TGTGCCAGCAGTTTAGGGTCGGCTCGGACTGAAGCTTTCTTT.

Turning to this clone: The same CDR3 arises from other DNA sequences in this sample as well. The chain employs TRBV5-1 and TRBJ2-7; tentatively, D is TRBD1 or TRBD2 (6 bases each). Looked up from germline, CDR1 is SGHRS and CDR2 is YFSETQ. This CDR3 is built from 14 residues. Trimming left V 2 bases short and J 2 bases short, with 11 bases between. The DNA for the CDR3 is TGCGCCAGCAGCTTTGAGGGGGGACCCTACGAGCAGTACTTC. Translation gives CASSFEGGPYEQYF.

The CDR3 protein is CASSPSMGRPGTDTQYF. The CDR3 DNA reads as TGTGCCAGCAGCCCTAGTATGGGACGCCCGGGGACAGATACGCAGTATTTT. The chain couples TRBV11-3 to TRBJ2-3; either TRBD1 or TRBD2 may fit D (5 bases each). Trimming took off 5 bases at V and 3 bases at J, with 21 bases between the two ends. The germline V gene encodes CDR1 SGHNT and CDR2 YENEEA. The CDR3 runs to 17 residues.

This chain connects TRBV7-6 to TRBJ2-5, with a possible D match to TRBD2 (6 bases). The V end lost 4 bases, the J end lost 5 bases, and 14 bases lay between the germline ends. The CDR3 length is 14 residues. CDR1 and CDR2 (germline): SGHVS, FNYEAQ. DNA of the CDR3: TGTGCCAGCAGCTCCCTCGGGAGTTGGGAGACCCAGTACTTC. This gives the protein CASSSLGSWETQYF.

The V gene is TRBV5-1, the J gene TRBJ1-1; weak D call: TRBD1 (5 bases). With 0 bases removed from V and 3 bases from J, the gap between germline ends came to 12 bases. Per germline, CDR1 SGHRS and CDR2 YFSETQ. This CDR3 comprises 15 residues. Here the CDR3 reads CASSLAAVQDTEAFF. The CDR3 DNA reads TGCGCCAGCAGCTTGGCCGCCGTACAGGACACTGAAGCTTTCTTT.

On this clone itself: The identical CDR3 is also encoded by other nucleotide sequences in the sample. The chain is built from TRBV5-1 and TRBJ2-2, with D perhaps matching TRBD1 (5 bases). Germline CDR1 is SGHRS and CDR2 is YFSETQ. This CDR3 has 15 residues. The V and J ends lost 0 bases and 5 bases respectively, with 11 bases between them. The CDR3: CASSLGPGNTGELFF. Written as DNA, the CDR3 is TGCGCCAGCAGCTTGGGCCCAGGGAATACCGGGGAGCTGTTTTTT. The full variable domain, its missing parts supplied by reference TRBV5-1 and TRBJ2-2, is KAGVTQTPRYLIKTRGQQVTLSCSPISGHRSVSWYQQTPGQGLQFLFEYFSETQRNKGNFPGRFSGRQFSNSRSEMNVSTLELGDSALYLCASSLGPGNTGELFFGEGSRLTVL.

A remark on this clone: This sample includes further DNA sequences coding for the same CDR3. CDR3 amino acids: CASSQGQGGETQYF. The CDR3 DNA is TGCGCCAGCAGCCAGGGACAGGGTGGCGAGACCCAGTACTTC. The chain has TRBV5-1 and TRBJ2-5; 9 bases match TRBD1. J gave up 5 bases and V 4 bases, and 6 bases lay outside the gene matches. Germline V CDR1 and CDR2: SGHRS, YFSETQ. The CDR3 covers 14 residues.

V and J are TRBV5-1 and TRBJ2-7, with TRBD1 matching over 8 bases. J lost 1 base, V lost 8 bases, and 5 bases had no gene match. Per the germline V gene, CDR1 is SGHRS and CDR2 is YFSETQ. CDR3 length: 13 residues. The CDR3 reads CASYRDRSYEQYF. The CDR3 DNA sequence: TGCGCCAGTTACCGGGACAGGTCCTACGAGCAGTACTTC.

Note on this clone: Other DNA sequences in this sample translate to the same CDR3. This chain connects TRBV28 to TRBJ1-2, with a tentative D call TRBD1 (6 bases). Germline CDR1 MDHEN, CDR2 SYDVKM. This CDR3 region has 13 residues. V lost 5 bases, J lost 5 bases, and 12 bases lay in between. The CDR3 bases are TGTGCCAGCAGTCCGGGACAAGATTATGGCTACACCTTC. Its translation: CASSPGQDYGYTF.

The chain combines TRBV7-2 with TRBJ2-7, with D possibly matching TRBD1 (6 bases). This CDR3 is built from 17 residues. CDR1 is SGHTA, CDR2 FQGNSA, per germline. V shed 4 bases and J shed 1 base, with 20 bases lying between them. The CDR3 DNA reads TGTGCCAGCAGCTATCCCGGACAGAGGTCTAGGTCCTACGAGCAGTACTTC. Residues: CASSYPGQRSRSYEQYF. Based on the CDR3 plus reference TRBV7-2 and TRBJ2-7, the full variable domain is GAGVSQSPSNKVTEKGKDVELRCDPISGHTALYWYRQSLGQGLEFLIYFQGNSAPDKSGLPSDRFSAERTGGSVSTLTIQRTQQEDSAVYLCASSYPGQRSRSYEQYFGPGTRLTVT.

The V gene is TRBV5-1, the J gene TRBJ2-1, with 7 bases lining up with TRBD2. The CDR3 covers 16 residues. Germline loops: CDR1 SGHRS, CDR2 YFSETQ. V lost 2 bases to trimming and J lost 8 bases; unmatched junction nucleotides: 13. CDR3 nucleotide sequence: TGCGCCAGCAGCTTTCCTGGGGGAGGGCAGGCAGATGAGCAGTTCTTC. Translating it yields CASSFPGGGQADEQFF.

The chain uses TRBV5-4 and TRBJ2-1; a possible D gene is TRBD2 (5 bases). The CDR3 covers 16 residues. Germline CDR1 and CDR2: SGHNT and YYREEE (reference sequence). Trimming stripped 1 base from V and 0 bases from J, with 11 bases between. CDR3 DNA: TGTGCCAGCAGCTTGTTTCCGGGAAGCTCCTACAATGAGCAGTTCTTC. Amino acids: CASSLFPGSSYNEQFF.

The chain carries TRBV5-1 and TRBJ2-5, with D perhaps TRBD2 (5 bases). V lost 4 bases and J 5 bases, leaving 27 bases between the germline ends. This CDR3 has 18 residues. Germline V gene sequence: CDR1 SGHRS, CDR2 YFSETQ. This CDR3 reads CASSPRRTEDVSRETQYF. In DNA form, the CDR3 reads TGCGCCAGCAGCCCTCGACGGACTGAAGACGTCTCCAGGGAGACCCAGTACTTC.

This clone was counted a single time. The gene calls are TRBV28 and TRBJ1-1, with D possibly matching TRBD1 (5 bases). From germline, CDR1 is MDHEN and CDR2 SYDVKM. V gave up 10 bases and J gave up 1 base, with 19 bases separating them. The CDR3 runs 15 residues. DNA of the CDR3: TGTGCCATCCTTCTTTTACCGACAGAGAACACTGAAGCTTTCTTT. Protein: CAILLLPTENTEAFF.

The genes are TRBV30 and TRBJ2-1, with D unresolved. Trimming shortened V by 0 bases and J by 0 bases, and 12 bases separated the two germline ends. Germline V gene data show CDR1 as GTSNPN and CDR2 as SVGIG (reference sequence). The CDR3 runs 16 residues. CDR3 DNA sequence: TGTGCCTGGAGTGTAAGGGCAGGTAGCTCCTACAATGAGCAGTTCTTC. It translates to CAWSVRAGSSYNEQFF.

As to this clone: Other nucleotide sequences in the sample specify the same CDR3. The V and J genes are TRBV6-1 and TRBJ2-7; D uncertain. This CDR3 contains 11 residues. The V and J ends lost 3 bases and 3 bases respectively, with 3 bases between them. CDR1 MNHNS and CDR2 SASEGT come from the germline V gene. For the CDR3, the DNA is TGTGCCAGCAGTGACTTCTACGAGCAGTACTTC. Protein: CASSDFYEQYF.